The 15 T cell receptor beta chains reported below all come from one sample, sequenced in a study of early T cells in non-severe SARS-CoV-2 infection. TCRdb processed the 5' RACE reads anew with MiXCR; each CDR3 protein has one entry. This sample has more than 25,000 distinct CDR3 sequences, with about 5.1% found just once. The sequencing sample was made of whole blood. These receptors all stem from an adult who was a healthcare worker with PCR-confirmed SARS-CoV-2 infection or an uninfected control (not recorded which).

The chain employs TRBV6-1 and TRBJ2-5; TRBD1 agrees at 7 bases. CDR3 length equals 14 residues. Germline V gene data show CDR1 as MNHNS and CDR2 as SASEGT. V shed 5 bases and J 0 bases; nucleotides not matched to a gene: 3. This CDR3 reads CASSPGTDQETQYF. The CDR3 DNA follows: TGTGCCAGCAGTCCCGGGACAGACCAAGAGACCCAGTACTTC.

The V and J genes are TRBV18 and TRBJ2-7, with 7 positions matching TRBD2. Germline V gene sequence: CDR1 KGHSH, CDR2 LQKENI. The V gene end was trimmed by 5 bases and the J gene end by 9 bases; junction bases not matched to a gene: 16. The CDR3 loop spans 15 amino acids. CDR3 region: CASSSTPGGQFGQYF. The CDR3 DNA reads as TGTGCCAGCTCATCCACTCCGGGGGGTCAATTCGGGCAGTACTTC.

This clonotype was detected many times. The genes are TRBV29-1 and TRBJ2-1; TRBD1 matches at 7 bases. The CDR3 length is 13 residues. Germline V CDR1 and CDR2: SQVTM, ANQGSEA. Trimming took 4 bases from V and 5 from J; bases not matched to a gene: 5. CDR3 bases: TGCAGCGTTGCAGGGGGAAGTAACAATGAGCAGTTCTTC. Amino acids: CSVAGGSNNEQFF.

This chain uses TRBV7-9 with TRBJ2-7; TRBD1 is a possible D gene (5 bases). The CDR3 runs to 15 residues. V lost 0 bases and J lost 7, with 16 bases in between. Germline V gene data show CDR1 as SEHNR and CDR2 as FQNEAQ (reference sequence). Written as DNA, the CDR3 is TGTGCCAGCAGCTTAGCAGGGGCTCCGTCCAAAGAGCAGTACTTC. Translated: CASSLAGAPSKEQYF.

This sequence joins TRBV20-1 and TRBJ2-1; 7 bases map to TRBD2. Germline V gene lookup returns CDR1 DFQATT and CDR2 SNEGSKA (reference sequence). The junction had 10 bases not matched to a gene; V was cut back by 1 base and J by 7 bases. CDR3 length equals 15 residues. The CDR3, as DNA: TGCAGTGCTAGAGGATGGGGGGGATCGAGGAATGAGCAGTTCTTC. Residues: CSARGWGGSRNEQFF.

The V call is TRBV19, the J call TRBJ2-2; no reliable D call. The V and J ends lost 10 bases and 7 bases respectively, with 10 bases between them. Germline V gene sequence: CDR1 LNHDA, CDR2 SQIVND (reference sequence). The CDR3 totals 11 residues. CDR3 DNA sequence: TGTGCCACACTTGGGGACGGGGAGCTGTTTTTT. Translated, it gives CATLGDGELFF.

The chain uses TRBV7-9 and TRBJ1-6; no clear D. Germline loops: CDR1 SEHNR, CDR2 FQNEAQ (reference sequence). The germline V and J ends were trimmed by 8 bases and 6 bases, with 11 bases remaining between them. The CDR3 consists of 13 residues. The DNA for the CDR3 is TGTGCCAGCCAGCCCGGCGGTAATTCACCCCTCCACTTT. Encoded protein: CASQPGGNSPLHF.

This clonotype was picked up many times. This sequence joins TRBV25-1 and TRBJ1-3; possibly TRBD1 for D (6 bases). Germline CDR1 is MGHDK and CDR2 is SYGVNS. V was cut by 2 bases and J by 0 bases, with 14 bases left in between. This CDR3 is built from 17 residues. The CDR3, as DNA: TGTGCCAGCAGTGAACTGGGACACGATTACTCTGGAAACACCATATATTTT. Translation: CASSELGHDYSGNTIYF. The whole variable domain, filled in from reference TRBV25-1 and TRBJ1-3, reads EADIYQTPRYLVIGTGKKITLECSQTMGHDKMYWYQQDPGMELHLIHYSYGVNSTEKGDLSSESTVSRIRTEHFPLTLESARPSHTSQYLCASSELGHDYSGNTIYFGEGSWLTVV.

Notes on this clonotype: One base away lies a much larger clone, so this may be a sequencing read error. V and J are TRBV6-6 and TRBJ1-2; D not certain. The germline gives CDR1 MNHNY, CDR2 SVGAGI (reference sequence). V lost 2 bases and J lost 8, with 12 bases in between. There are 13 residues in the CDR3. CDR3: CASSYEMFAGYTF. The CDR3 region has the DNA TGTGCCAGCAGTTACGAGATGTTTGCGGGCTACACCTTC.

J is TRBJ2-7 and V is TRBV11-2, with a tentative D call TRBD2 (6 bases). Germline V gives CDR1 SGHAT, CDR2 FQNNGV. CDR3 length: 17 amino acids. V was trimmed by 5 bases and J by 6 bases, leaving 26 bases between them. The CDR3 region has the DNA TGTGCCAGCAGCCCACCCAAGGTTGGGACTCGTCCTATCGAGCAGTACTTC. Its translation: CASSPPKVGTRPIEQYF.

This clonotype came up a few times. V usage is TRBV28 and J usage is TRBJ1-5, with D possibly being TRBD1 (6 bases). V was trimmed by 6 bases and J by 3 bases, leaving 15 bases between them. There are 15 residues in the CDR3. The germline V gene encodes CDR1 MDHEN and CDR2 SYDVKM. The CDR3 sequence: CASRSQGQLNQPQHF. Written as DNA, the CDR3 is TGTGCCAGCAGATCTCAGGGGCAACTCAATCAGCCCCAGCATTTT.

This clonotype was counted many times. This chain links TRBV27 with TRBJ2-2; no definite D call. This CDR3 has 15 residues. The germline CDR1 and CDR2 sequences are MNHEY and SMNVEV (reference sequence). Trimming pared 4 bases from V and 3 bases from J, leaving 12 bases between. DNA of the CDR3: TGTGCCAGCAGTTCCAAATCCGGATACACCGGGGAGCTGTTTTTT. Translating gives CASSSKSGYTGELFF.

The table lists this clonotype with a few counts. The V and J genes are TRBV28 and TRBJ2-5, with TRBD1 identical over 9 bases. The CDR3 sequence is 15 residues long. Per germline, CDR1 MDHEN and CDR2 SYDVKM. V shed 4 bases, J shed 2 bases, and the junction held 5 bases outside the gene matches. The DNA of the CDR3 is TGTGCCAGCAGTTCGGGACAGGGAAGGCAAGAGACCCAGTACTTC. This encodes CASSSGQGRQETQYF.

This clonotype has a count of ten or more. The V and J genes are TRBV12-3 or TRBV12-4 and TRBJ2-3; D remains unclear. V gave up 3 bases and J gave up 2 bases, with 24 bases separating them. This CDR3 spans 19 amino acids. CDR3 DNA: TGTGCCAGCAGTTTTATCTCTCTGAGGCCAGACAAATACACAGATACGCAGTATTTT. Translation gives CASSFISLRPDKYTDTQYF.

There are many counts of this clonotype. The genes are TRBV7-6 and TRBJ2-1; TRBD2 agrees at 7 bases. CDR3 size: 15 residues. V shed 1 base, J shed 7 bases, and the junction held 7 bases outside the gene matches. Per the germline V gene, CDR1 is SGHVS and CDR2 is FNYEAQ. CDR3 in DNA: TGTGCCAGCAGCTTAGTTGCGGGAGTAACAAATGAGCAGTTCTTC. It yields the protein CASSLVAGVTNEQFF.